The T cell receptor (beta chain) described here comes from a study of technical replicates of blood from a few donors. TCRdb's table, derived via immunoSEQ multiplex PCR, lists solely in-frame clones and lacks some. The data show 75,000 to 95,000 clones, with 90% to 95% seen just once and 0.25% held by the top ten. Germline V gives CDR1 SGHVS, CDR2 FNYEAQ. The V and J ends lost 1 base and 1 base, in that order; junction bases with no gene match: 1. The CDR3 is made up of 15 amino acids. Sequenced input: T cells isolated from PBMCs. The sequence was collected from a human donor in good health. The chain couples TRBV7-6 to TRBJ2-1, with TRBD2 identical over 7 bases. CDR3 in amino acids: CASSLGGRSYNEQFF. For the CDR3, the DNA is TGTGCCAGCAGCTTAGGCGGGAGATCCTACAATGAGCAGTTCTTC.